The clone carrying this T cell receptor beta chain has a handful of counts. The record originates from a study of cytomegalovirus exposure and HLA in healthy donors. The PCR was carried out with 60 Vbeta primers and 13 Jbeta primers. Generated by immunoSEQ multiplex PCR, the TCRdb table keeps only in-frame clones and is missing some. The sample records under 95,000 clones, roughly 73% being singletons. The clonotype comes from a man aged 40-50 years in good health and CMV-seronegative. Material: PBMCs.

Here the CDR3 DNA reads TGTGCCAGCAGCTTAGGGGGGGGGCAGTATTTT. It specifies CASSLGGGQYF. V usage is TRBV7-2 and J usage is TRBJ2-3; 7 nucleotides align to TRBD2. Germline V gene data show CDR1 as SGHTA and CDR2 as FQGNSA. The CDR3 has 11 amino acids. The junction had 0 bases not matched to a gene; V was cut back by 1 base and J by 11 bases.